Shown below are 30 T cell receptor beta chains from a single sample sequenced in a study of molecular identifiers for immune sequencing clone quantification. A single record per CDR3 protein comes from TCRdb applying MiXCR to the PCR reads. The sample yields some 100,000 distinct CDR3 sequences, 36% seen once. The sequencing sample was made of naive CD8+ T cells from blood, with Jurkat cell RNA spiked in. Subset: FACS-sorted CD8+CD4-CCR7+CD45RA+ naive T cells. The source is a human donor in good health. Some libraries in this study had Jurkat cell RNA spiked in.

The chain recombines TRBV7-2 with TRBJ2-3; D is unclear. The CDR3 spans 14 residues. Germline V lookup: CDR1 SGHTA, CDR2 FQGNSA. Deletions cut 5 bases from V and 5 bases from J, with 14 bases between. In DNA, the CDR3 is TGTGCCAGCAGCCGTTTGCTACCGGGAGATACGCAGTATTTT. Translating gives CASSRLLPGDTQYF.

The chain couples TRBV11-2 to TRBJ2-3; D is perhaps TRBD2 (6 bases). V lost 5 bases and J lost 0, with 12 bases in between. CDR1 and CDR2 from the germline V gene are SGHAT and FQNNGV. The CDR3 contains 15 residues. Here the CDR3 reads CASSVLALSTDTQYF. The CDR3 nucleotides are TGTGCCAGCAGCGTGCTAGCGCTTAGCACAGATACGCAGTATTTT.

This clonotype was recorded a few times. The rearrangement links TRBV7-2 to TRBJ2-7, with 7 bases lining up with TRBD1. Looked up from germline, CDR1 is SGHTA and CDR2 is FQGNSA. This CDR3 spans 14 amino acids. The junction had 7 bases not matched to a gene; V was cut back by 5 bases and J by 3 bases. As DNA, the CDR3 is TGTGCCAGCAGCCAACCGGGACAGAGCTACGAGCAGTACTTC. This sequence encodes CASSQPGQSYEQYF.

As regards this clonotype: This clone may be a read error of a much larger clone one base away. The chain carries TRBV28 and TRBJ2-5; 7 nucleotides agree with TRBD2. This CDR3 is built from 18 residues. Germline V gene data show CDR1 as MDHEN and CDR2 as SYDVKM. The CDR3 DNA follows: TGTGCCAGCAGTTTCCGACGGGAGGCCCAAGGGTACCAAGAGCCCCAGTACTTC. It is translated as CASSFRREAQGYQEPQYF.

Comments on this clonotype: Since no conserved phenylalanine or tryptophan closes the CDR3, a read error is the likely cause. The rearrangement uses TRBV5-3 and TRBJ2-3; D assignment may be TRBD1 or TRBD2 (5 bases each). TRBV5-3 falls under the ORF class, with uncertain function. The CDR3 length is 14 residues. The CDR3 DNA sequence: TGTGCCAGCAGCTTAGTGGCTCCCCGGGGCTCGCAGTATGTT. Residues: CASSLVAPRGSQYV.

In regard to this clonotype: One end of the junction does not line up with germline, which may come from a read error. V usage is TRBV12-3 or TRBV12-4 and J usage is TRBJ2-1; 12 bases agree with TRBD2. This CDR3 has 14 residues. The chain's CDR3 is CASSRTSGINEQSF. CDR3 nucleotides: TGTGCCAGCAGCAGGACTAGCGGGATCAATGAGCAGTCCTTC.

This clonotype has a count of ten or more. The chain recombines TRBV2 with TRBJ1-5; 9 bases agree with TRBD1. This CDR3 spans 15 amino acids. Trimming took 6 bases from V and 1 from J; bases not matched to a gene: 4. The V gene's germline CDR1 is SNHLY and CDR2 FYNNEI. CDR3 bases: TGTGCCAGCAGATGGGACAGGGCGAGCAATCAGCCCCAGCATTTT. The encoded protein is CASRWDRASNQPQHF.

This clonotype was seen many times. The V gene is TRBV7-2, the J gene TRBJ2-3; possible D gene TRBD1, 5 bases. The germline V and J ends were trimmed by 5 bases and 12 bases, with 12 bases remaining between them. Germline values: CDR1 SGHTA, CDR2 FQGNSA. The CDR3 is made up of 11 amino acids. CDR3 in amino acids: CASSRPDRQYF. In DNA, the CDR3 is TGTGCCAGCAGCCGACCTGACAGACAGTATTTT.

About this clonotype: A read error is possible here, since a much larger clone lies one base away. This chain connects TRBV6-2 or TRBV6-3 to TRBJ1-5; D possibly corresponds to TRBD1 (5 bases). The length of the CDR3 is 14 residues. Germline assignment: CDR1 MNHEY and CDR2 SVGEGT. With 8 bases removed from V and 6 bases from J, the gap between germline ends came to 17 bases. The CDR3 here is CASCDWGEVQPQHF. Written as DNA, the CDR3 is TGTGCCAGCTGCGACTGGGGGGAGGTTCAGCCCCAGCATTTT.

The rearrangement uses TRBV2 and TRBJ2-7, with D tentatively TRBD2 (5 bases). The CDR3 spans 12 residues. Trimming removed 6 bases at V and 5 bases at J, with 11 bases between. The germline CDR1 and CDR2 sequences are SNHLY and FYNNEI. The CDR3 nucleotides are TGTGCCAGCAGCCCAGCGGTACACGAGCAGTACTTC. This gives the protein CASSPAVHEQYF.

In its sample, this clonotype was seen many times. The CDR3 spells CASSSPTGEAKNIQYF. CDR3 DNA: TGTGCCAGCAGCTCTCCGACGGGGGAAGCCAAAAACATTCAGTACTTC. The chain joins TRBV7-9 to TRBJ2-4, with a weak D call TRBD2 (6 bases). The V end lost 4 bases, the J end lost 0 bases, and 13 bases lay between the germline ends. This CDR3 has 16 residues. Germline-derived CDR1 and CDR2 are SEHNR and FQNEAQ (reference sequence).

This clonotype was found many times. In DNA form, the CDR3 reads TGTGCCACCAGCACCCCCCCGGATACGCAGTATTTT. Protein: CATSTPPDTQYF. The chain has TRBV15 and TRBJ2-3; D gene ambiguous. Germline V gives CDR1 LNHNV, CDR2 YYDKDF (reference sequence). The V end lost 4 bases, the J end lost 6 bases, and 8 bases lay between the germline ends. This CDR3 contains 12 residues.

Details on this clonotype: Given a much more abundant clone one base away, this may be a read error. CDR3 nucleotide sequence: TGTGCCAGCAGGTTCACGGGAGGAAGTGAGACCCAGTACTTC. Protein sequence: CASRFTGGSETQYF. The chain carries TRBV28 and TRBJ2-5; 7 bases line up with TRBD2. The junction had 9 bases not matched to a gene; V was cut back by 6 bases and J by 5 bases. There are 14 residues in the CDR3. Germline loops: CDR1 MDHEN, CDR2 SYDVKM.

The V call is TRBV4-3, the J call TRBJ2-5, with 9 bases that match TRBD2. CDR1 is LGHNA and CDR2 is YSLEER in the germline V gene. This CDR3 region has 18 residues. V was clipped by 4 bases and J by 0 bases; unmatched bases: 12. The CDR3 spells CASSPAARAGGYQETQYF. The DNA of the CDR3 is TGCGCCAGCAGCCCTGCGGCGAGGGCGGGAGGGTACCAAGAGACCCAGTACTTC.

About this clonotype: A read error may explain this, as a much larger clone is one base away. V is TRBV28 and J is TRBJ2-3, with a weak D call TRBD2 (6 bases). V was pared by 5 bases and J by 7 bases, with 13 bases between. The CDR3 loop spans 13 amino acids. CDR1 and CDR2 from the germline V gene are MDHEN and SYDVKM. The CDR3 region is CASSLRGSYTQYF. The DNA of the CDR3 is TGTGCCAGCAGTCTCCGGGGGTCATATACGCAGTATTTT.

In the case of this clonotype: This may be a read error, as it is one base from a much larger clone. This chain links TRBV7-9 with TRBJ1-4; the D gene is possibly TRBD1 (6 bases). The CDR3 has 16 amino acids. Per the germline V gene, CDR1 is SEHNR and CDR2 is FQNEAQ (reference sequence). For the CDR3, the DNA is TGTGCCAGCAGCCCCGAGGGGGGGAAGACTAATAAAAAACTGTTTTTT. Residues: CASSPEGGKTNKKLFF. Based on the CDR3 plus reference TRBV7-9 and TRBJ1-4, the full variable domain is DTGVSQNPRHKITKRGQNVTFRCDPISEHNRLYWYRQTLGQGPEFLTYFQNEAQLEKSRLLSDRFSAERPKGSFSTLEIQRTEQGDSAMYLCASSPEGGKTNKKLFFGSGTQLSVL.

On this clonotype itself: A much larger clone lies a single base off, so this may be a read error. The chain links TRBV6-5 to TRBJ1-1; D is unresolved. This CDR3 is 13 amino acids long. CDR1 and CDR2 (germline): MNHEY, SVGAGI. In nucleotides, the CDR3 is TGTGCCAGCAGTTACGGGGTGAACACTGAAGCTATCTTT. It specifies CASSYGVNTEAIF.

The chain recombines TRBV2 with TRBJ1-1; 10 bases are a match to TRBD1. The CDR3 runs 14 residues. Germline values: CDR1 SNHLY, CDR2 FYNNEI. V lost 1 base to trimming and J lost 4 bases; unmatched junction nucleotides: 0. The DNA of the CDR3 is TGTGCCAGCAGTGAAGGGACAGGGGGCACTGAAGCTTTCTTT. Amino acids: CASSEGTGGTEAFF.

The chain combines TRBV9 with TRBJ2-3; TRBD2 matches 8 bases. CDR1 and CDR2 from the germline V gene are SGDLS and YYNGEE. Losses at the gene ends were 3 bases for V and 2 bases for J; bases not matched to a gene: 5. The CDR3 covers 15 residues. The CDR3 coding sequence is TGTGCCAGCAGCGATAGCGGGACGGCCACAGATACGCAGTATTTT. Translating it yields CASSDSGTATDTQYF.

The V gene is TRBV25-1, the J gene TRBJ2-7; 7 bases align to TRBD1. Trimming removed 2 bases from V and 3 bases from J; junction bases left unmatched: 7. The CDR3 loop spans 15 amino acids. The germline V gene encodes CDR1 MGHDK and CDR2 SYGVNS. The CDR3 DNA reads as TGTGCCAGCAGTGAACTCGACAGGGCTGGCTACGAGCAGTACTTC. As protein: CASSELDRAGYEQYF.

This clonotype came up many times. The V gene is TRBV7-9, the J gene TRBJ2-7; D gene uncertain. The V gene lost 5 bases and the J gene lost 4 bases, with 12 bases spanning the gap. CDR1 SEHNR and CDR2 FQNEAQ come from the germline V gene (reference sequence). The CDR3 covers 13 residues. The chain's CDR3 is CASSPVASYEQYF. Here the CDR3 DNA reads TGTGCCAGCAGCCCCGTGGCCTCTTACGAGCAGTACTTC.

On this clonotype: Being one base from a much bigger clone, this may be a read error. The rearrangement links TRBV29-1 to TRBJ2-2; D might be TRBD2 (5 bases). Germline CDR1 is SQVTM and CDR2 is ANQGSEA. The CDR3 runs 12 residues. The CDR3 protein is CSARPNTGELLF. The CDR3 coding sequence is TGCAGCGCCCGACCCAACACCGGGGAGCTGCTTTTT.

This CDR3 is CSARKRPLLAATDTQYF. Written as DNA, the CDR3 is TGCAGTGCTCGAAAACGCCCTCTACTAGCGGCGACAGATACGCAGTATTTT. V gene TRBV20-1 combines with J gene TRBJ2-3, with TRBD2 matching 8 bases. CDR1 and CDR2 (germline): DFQATT, SNEGSKA (reference sequence). This CDR3 region has 17 residues. V gave up 5 bases and J gave up 3 bases; unmatched junction bases: 16.

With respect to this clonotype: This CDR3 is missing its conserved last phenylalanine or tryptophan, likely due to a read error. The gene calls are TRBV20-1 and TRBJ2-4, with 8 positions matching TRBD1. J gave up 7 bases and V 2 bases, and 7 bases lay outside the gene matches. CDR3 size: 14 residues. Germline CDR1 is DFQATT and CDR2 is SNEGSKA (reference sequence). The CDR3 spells CSARNPDRANIQYL. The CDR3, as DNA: TGCAGTGCTAGAAACCCGGACAGGGCGAACATTCAGTACCTC.

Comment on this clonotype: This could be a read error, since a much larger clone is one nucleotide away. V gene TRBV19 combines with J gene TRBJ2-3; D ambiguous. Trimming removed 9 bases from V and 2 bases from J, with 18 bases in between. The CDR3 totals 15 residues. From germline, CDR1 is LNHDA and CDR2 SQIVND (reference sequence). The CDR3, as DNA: TGTGCCAGAAGCCTCATATTTTCCGTCACAGATACGCAGTATTTT. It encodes CARSLIFSVTDTQYF.

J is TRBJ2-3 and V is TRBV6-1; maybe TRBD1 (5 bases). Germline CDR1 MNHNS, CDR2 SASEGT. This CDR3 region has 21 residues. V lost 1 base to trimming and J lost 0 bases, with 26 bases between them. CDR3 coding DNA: TGTGCCAGCAGTGAAGAAGGTGTTTTTGGACACTCCCTTTTTAGCACAGATACGCAGTATTTT. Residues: CASSEEGVFGHSLFSTDTQYF.

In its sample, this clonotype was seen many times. The CDR3 protein is CASSTGYGTDTQYF. CDR3 DNA sequence: TGTGCCAGCAGCACAGGGTATGGGACAGATACGCAGTATTTT. The V call is TRBV7-2, the J call TRBJ2-3; possibly TRBD1 for D (6 bases). Per germline, CDR1 SGHTA and CDR2 FQGNSA. The CDR3 consists of 14 residues. The germline V and J ends were trimmed by 5 bases and 3 bases, with 12 bases remaining between them.

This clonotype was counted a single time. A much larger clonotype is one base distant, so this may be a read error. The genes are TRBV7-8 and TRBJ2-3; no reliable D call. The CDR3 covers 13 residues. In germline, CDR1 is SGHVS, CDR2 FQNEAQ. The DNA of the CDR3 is TGTGCCAGCAGCTTAGCGAGAGAAGATATGCAGTATTTT. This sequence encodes CASSLAREDMQYF. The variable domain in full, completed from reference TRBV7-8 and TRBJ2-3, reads GAGVSQSPRYKVAKRGQDVALRCDPISGHVSLFWYQQALGQGPEFLTYFQNEAQLDKSGLPSDRFFAERPEGSVSTLKIQRTQQEDSAVYLCASSLAREDMQYFGPGTRLTVL.

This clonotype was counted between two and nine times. CDR3 in DNA: TGTGCCACCCGGGACAGCCTTAATCAGCCCCAGCATTTT. The encoded protein is CATRDSLNQPQHF. The rearrangement links TRBV6-2 or TRBV6-3 to TRBJ1-5; TRBD1 matches 7 bases. The length of the CDR3 is 13 residues. Germline-derived CDR1 and CDR2 are MNHEY and SVGEGT. With 10 bases clipped from V and 4 bases from J, the junction kept 7 bases outside the gene matches.

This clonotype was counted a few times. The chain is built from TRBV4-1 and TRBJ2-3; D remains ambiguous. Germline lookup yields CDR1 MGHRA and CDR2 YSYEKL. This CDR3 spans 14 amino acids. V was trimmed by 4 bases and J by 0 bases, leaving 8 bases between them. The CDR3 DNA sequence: TGCGCCAGCAGCCCCTCACAGAGCACAGATACGCAGTATTTT. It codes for CASSPSQSTDTQYF.